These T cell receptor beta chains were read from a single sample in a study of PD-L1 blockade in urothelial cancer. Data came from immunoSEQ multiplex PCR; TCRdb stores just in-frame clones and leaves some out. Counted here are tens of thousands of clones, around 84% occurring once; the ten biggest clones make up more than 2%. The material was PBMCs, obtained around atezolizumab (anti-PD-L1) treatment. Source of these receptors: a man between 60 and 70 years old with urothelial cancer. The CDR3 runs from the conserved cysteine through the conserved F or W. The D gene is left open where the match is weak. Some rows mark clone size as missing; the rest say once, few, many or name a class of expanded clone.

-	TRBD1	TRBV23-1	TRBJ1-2	CASMFRDREGYTF	TGCGCCAGCATGTTCCGGGACAGGGAAGGCTACACCTTC
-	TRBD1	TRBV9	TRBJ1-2	CASSETGGNYGYTF	TGTGCCAGCAGCGAGACAGGGGGTAACTATGGCTACACCTTC
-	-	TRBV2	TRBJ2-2	CARRDPNTGELFF	TGTGCCAGGCGGGACCCCAACACCGGGGAGCTGTTTTTT
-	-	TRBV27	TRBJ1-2	CASSPQAGGYTF	TGTGCCAGCAGTCCACAGGCTGGAGGCTACACCTTC
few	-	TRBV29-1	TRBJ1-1	CSGGDNTEAFF	TGCAGTGGGGGGGATAACACTGAAGCTTTCTTT
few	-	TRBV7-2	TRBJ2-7	CASSLVGSEAYEQYF	TGTGCCAGCAGCTTAGTCGGTAGCGAGGCCTACGAGCAGTACTTC
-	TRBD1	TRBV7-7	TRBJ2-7	CASSHGTGGRYEQYF	TGTGCCAGCAGCCACGGGACAGGGGGCAGGTACGAGCAGTACTTC
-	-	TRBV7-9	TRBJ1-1	CASSQGGSTEAFF	TGTGCCAGCAGCCAGGGAGGGAGCACTGAAGCTTTCTTT
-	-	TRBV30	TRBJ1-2	CAWGSGPGGTGYTF	TGTGCCTGGGGGTCCGGCCCGGGGGGGACGGGCTACACCTTC
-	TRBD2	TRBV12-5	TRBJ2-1	CASGFQPRTSGYYNEQFF	TGTGCTAGTGGTTTCCAGCCTCGGACTAGCGGGTACTACAATGAGCAGTTCTTC
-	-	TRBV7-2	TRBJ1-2	CASSLWQGGYTF	TGTGCCAGCAGCTTATGGCAGGGGGGCTACACCTTC
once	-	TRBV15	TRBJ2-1	CATSIRLYNEQFF	TGTGCCACCAGCATCCGTCTCTACAATGAGCAGTTCTTC
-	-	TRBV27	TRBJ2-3	CASSFSRPLTTQYF	TGTGCCAGCAGTTTCTCCAGGCCACTTACCACGCAGTATTTT
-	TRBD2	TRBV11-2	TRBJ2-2	CASSMLRGVTGELFF	TGTGCCAGCTCAATGTTGCGGGGGGTCACCGGGGAGCTGTTTTTT
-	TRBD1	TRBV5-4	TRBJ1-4	CASSRDRDRGTALFF	TGTGCCAGCAGCCGAGATCGGGACAGGGGCACGGCACTGTTTTTT
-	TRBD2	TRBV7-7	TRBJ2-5	CASSLTWTSGETQYF	TGTGCCAGCAGCTTAACCTGGACTAGCGGAGAGACCCAGTACTTC
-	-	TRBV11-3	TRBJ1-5	CASSLWITDSNQPQHF	TGTGCCAGCAGCTTATGGATTACAGATAGCAATCAGCCCCAGCATTTT
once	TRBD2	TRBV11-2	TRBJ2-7	CASSLELAGTYEQYF	TGTGCCAGCAGCTTAGAGCTAGCGGGCACCTACGAGCAGTACTTC
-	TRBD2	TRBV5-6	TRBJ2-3	CASSLRSGGRADTQYF	TGTGCCAGCAGCTTGCGGTCCGGCGGGAGGGCCGATACGCAGTATTTT
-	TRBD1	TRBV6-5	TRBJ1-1	CASSLRQGINTEAFF	TGTGCCAGCAGCCTACGACAGGGGATTAACACTGAAGCTTTCTTT
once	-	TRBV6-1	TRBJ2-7	CASSELGAYEQYF	TGTGCCAGCAGTGAACTTGGGGCTTACGAGCAGTACTTC